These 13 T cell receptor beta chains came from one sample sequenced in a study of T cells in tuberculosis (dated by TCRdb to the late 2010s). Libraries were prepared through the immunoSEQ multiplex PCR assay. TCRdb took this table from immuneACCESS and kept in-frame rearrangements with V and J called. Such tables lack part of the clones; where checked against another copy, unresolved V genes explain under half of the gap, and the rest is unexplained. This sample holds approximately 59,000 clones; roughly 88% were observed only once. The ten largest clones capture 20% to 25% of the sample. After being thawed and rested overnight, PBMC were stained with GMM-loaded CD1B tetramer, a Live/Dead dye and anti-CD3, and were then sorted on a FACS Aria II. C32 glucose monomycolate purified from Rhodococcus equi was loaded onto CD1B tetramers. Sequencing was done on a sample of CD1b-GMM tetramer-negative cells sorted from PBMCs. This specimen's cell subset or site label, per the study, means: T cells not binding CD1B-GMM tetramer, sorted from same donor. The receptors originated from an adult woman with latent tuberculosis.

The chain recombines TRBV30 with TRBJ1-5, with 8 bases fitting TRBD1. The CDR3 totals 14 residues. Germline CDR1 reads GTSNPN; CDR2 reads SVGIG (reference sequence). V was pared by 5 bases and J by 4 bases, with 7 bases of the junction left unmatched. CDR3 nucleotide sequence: TGTGCCTGGGACCCCGGACAGGGAAATCAGCCCCAGCATTTT. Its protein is CAWDPGQGNQPQHF.

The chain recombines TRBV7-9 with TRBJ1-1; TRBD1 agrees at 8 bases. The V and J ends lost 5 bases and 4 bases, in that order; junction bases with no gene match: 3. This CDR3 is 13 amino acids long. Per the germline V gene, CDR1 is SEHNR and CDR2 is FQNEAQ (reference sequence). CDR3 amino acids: CASSVQGATEAFF. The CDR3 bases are TGTGCCAGCAGCGTGCAGGGGGCCACTGAAGCTTTCTTT. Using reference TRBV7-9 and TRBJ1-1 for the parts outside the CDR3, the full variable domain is DTGVSQNPRHKITKRGQNVTFRCDPISEHNRLYWYRQTLGQGPEFLTYFQNEAQLEKSRLLSDRFSAERPKGSFSTLEIQRTEQGDSAMYLCASSVQGATEAFFGQGTRLTVV.

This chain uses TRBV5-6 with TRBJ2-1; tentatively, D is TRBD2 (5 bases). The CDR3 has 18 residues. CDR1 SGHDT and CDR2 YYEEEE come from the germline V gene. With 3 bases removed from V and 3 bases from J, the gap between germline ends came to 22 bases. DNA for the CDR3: TGTGCCAGCAGCTCGACCCTCGTCCGAGCGGTTGACTACAATGAGCAGTTCTTC. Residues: CASSSTLVRAVDYNEQFF. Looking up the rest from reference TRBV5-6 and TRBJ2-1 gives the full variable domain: DAGVTQSPTHLIKTRGQQVTLRCSPKSGHDTVSWYQQALGQGPQFIFQYYEEEERQRGNFPDRFSGHQFPNYSSELNVNALLLGDSALYLCASSSTLVRAVDYNEQFFGPGTRLTVL.

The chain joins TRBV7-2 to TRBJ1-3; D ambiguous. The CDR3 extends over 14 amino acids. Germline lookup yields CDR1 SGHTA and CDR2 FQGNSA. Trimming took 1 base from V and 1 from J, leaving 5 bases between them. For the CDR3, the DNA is TGTGCCAGCAGCTTAGGGACTTCTGGAAACACCATATATTTT. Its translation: CASSLGTSGNTIYF.

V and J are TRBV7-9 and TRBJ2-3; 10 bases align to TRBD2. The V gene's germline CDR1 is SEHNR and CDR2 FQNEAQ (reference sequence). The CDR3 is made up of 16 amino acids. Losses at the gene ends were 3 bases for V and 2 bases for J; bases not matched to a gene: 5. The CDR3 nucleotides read TGTGCCAGCAGCTTCTATAGCGGGGGGTTCACAGATACGCAGTATTTT. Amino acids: CASSFYSGGFTDTQYF.

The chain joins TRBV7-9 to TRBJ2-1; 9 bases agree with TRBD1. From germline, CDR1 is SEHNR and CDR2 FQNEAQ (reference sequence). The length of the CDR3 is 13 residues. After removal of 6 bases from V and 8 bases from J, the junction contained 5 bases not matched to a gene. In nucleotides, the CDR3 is TGTGCCAGCAGTTACGACAGGGGGTATGAGCAGTTCTTC. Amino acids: CASSYDRGYEQFF.

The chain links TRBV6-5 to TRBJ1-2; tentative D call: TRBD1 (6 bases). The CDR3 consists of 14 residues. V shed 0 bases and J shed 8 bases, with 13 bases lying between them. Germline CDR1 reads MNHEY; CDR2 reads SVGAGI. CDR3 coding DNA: TGTGCCAGCAGTTACTCGTGGTGGACAGAGGGCTACACCTTC. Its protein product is CASSYSWWTEGYTF.

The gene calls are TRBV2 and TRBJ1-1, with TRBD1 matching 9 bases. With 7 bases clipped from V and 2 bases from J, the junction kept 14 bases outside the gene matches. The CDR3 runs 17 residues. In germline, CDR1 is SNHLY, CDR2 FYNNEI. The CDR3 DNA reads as TGTGCCAGCATGATTGACCGGGACAGGGAAAGAAACACTGAAGCTTTCTTT. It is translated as CASMIDRDRERNTEAFF.

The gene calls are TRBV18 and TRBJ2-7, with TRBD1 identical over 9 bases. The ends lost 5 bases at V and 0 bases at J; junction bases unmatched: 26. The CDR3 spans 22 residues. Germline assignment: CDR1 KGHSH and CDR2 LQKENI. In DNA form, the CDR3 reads TGTGCCAGCTCATCGGGACAGGGACCGAACATTGTGGGGACAGGGACCTCCTACGAGCAGTACTTC. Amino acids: CASSSGQGPNIVGTGTSYEQYF.

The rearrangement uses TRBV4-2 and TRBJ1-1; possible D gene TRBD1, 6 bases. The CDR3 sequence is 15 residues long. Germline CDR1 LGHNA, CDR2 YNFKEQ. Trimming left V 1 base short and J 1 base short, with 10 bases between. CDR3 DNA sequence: TGTGCCAGCAGCCAAGCTCCAGGGGCGAACACTGAAGCTTTCTTT. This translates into CASSQAPGANTEAFF.

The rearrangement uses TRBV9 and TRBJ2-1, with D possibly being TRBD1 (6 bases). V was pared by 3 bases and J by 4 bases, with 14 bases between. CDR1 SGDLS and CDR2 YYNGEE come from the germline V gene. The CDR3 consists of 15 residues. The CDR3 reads CASSETQGHYNEQFF. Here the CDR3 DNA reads TGTGCCAGCAGCGAAACCCAGGGACATTACAATGAGCAGTTCTTC.

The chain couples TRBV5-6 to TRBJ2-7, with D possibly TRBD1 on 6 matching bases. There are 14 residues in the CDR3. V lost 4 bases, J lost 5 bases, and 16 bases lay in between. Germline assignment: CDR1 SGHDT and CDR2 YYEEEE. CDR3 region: CASSLGAGGHEQYF. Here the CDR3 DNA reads TGTGCCAGCAGCCTGGGGGCAGGCGGGCACGAGCAGTACTTC.

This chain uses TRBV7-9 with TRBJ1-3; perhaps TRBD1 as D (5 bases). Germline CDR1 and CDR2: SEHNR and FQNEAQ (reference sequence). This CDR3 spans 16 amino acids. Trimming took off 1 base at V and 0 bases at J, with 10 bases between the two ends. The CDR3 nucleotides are TGTGCCAGCAGCTTAGAGGGGAGGATCTCTGGAAACACCATATATTTT. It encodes CASSLEGRISGNTIYF.